The T cell receptor beta chain described here comes from a study of T cells in Graves' hyperthyroidism and ophthalmopathy. Amplification targeted TCR beta CDR3 regions from RNA transcripts. First-round RT-PCR of the TCR CDR3 relied on the HTBI primer set. TCRdb reanalysed the multiplex PCR reads using MiXCR and keeps one entry per CDR3 protein. Among hundreds of thousands of distinct CDR3 sequences listed, 20% to 25% were seen once. V lost 4 bases, J lost 4 bases, and 6 bases stayed unmatched. Germline CDR1 and CDR2: SGHTA and FQGNSA. The CDR3 length is 14 residues. Study results and limitations: Most thyroid clonotypes expanded above 0.001 appeared in blood too.

Patients with uncontrolled infections, other autoimmune diseases, pregnancy or lactation were excluded. PBMCs were sourced from less than 13 ml fresh peripheral blood. This clonotype has ten or more counts. The antigen remains undetermined. The chain carries TRBV7-2 and TRBJ1-2, with 7 bases that match TRBD1. The clonotype was recovered from a woman in her 70s with Graves' ophthalmopathy. The material sequenced was blood. As DNA, the CDR3 is TGTGCCAGCAGCTCCACCCGGGACAGCTATGGCTACACCTTC. This encodes CASSSTRDSYGYTF.